Presented here are 32 T cell receptor beta chains from one specimen sequenced in a study of response to subunit inactivated influenza vaccine. TCRdb passed the RT-PCR reads through MiXCR, listing each CDR3 protein once. Altogether approximately 730,000 distinct CDR3 sequences are present, approximately 13% being singletons, with the ten largest covering less than 9%. The starting material was PBMCs from blood, obtained roughly 15 days before vaccination. These receptors came from a man in his forties or fifties who received an inactivated influenza vaccine.

This clonotype has just a few counts. The CDR3 loop reads CASSFWGESEKLFF. CDR3 sequence (DNA): TGTGCCAGCAGTTTCTGGGGGGAGAGTGAAAAACTGTTTTTT. The chain is built from TRBV12-3 or TRBV12-4 and TRBJ1-4; the D gene is possibly TRBD1 (5 bases). This CDR3 region has 14 residues. Between the trimmed V and J ends, which lost 3 bases and 7 bases, there was a span of 12 bases.

This clonotype occurred many times. The chain joins TRBV7-9 to TRBJ2-1; no reliable D call. The CDR3 spans 14 residues. The ends were cut back, 1 base at V and 4 bases at J, with 8 bases in the middle. Germline CDR1 is SEHNR and CDR2 is FQNEAQ (reference sequence). The CDR3, as DNA: TGTGCCAGCAGCTTAGAGGCCTTATACAATGAGCAGTTCTTC. Translation: CASSLEALYNEQFF. The variable domain in full, completed from reference TRBV7-9 and TRBJ2-1, reads DTGVSQNPRHKITKRGQNVTFRCDPISEHNRLYWYRQTLGQGPEFLTYFQNEAQLEKSRLLSDRFSAERPKGSFSTLEIQRTEQGDSAMYLCASSLEALYNEQFFGPGTRLTVL.

This clonotype has just a few counts. The rearrangement joins TRBV7-9 to TRBJ1-4, with 7 bases matching TRBD1. The junction had 8 bases not matched to a gene; V was cut back by 5 bases and J by 8 bases. The CDR3 is 14 residues long. Germline loops: CDR1 SEHNR, CDR2 FQNEAQ (reference sequence). The CDR3: CASSETGLKEKLFF. In nucleotides, the CDR3 is TGTGCCAGCAGCGAGACAGGGTTGAAGGAAAAACTGTTTTTT.

This clonotype was counted many times. V is TRBV20-1 and J is TRBJ1-4, with D maybe TRBD1 (5 bases). Trimming stripped 6 bases from V and 2 bases from J, with 7 bases between. The CDR3 is 12 residues long. Germline values: CDR1 DFQATT, CDR2 SNEGSKA (reference sequence). CDR3 bases: TGCAGTGCGGCAGGGACTAATGAAAAACTGTTTTTT. It codes for CSAAGTNEKLFF.

The chain joins TRBV12-3 or TRBV12-4 to TRBJ2-5, with a weak D call TRBD2 (6 bases). Trimming shortened V by 8 bases and J by 7 bases, and 26 bases separated the two germline ends. The CDR3 is 16 residues long. CDR3 loop: CASLEGLGFLGGTQYF. The CDR3 DNA follows: TGTGCCAGCCTGGAGGGCCTAGGATTTCTGGGTGGGACCCAGTACTTC.

This clonotype was counted a few times. V and J are TRBV10-2 and TRBJ2-5; 9 bases fit TRBD2. Germline V lookup: CDR1 WSHSY, CDR2 SAAADI. V shed 6 bases, J shed 1 base, and the junction held 9 bases outside the gene matches. The CDR3 covers 16 residues. CDR3 nucleotide sequence: TGCGCCAGCAGGAAGGTTTCTAGCGGGGCCCAAGAGACCCAGTACTTC. Protein: CASRKVSSGAQETQYF.

Many counts were recorded for this clonotype. V and J are TRBV7-9 and TRBJ1-6, with TRBD1 matching over 8 bases. The CDR3 totals 14 residues. The junction had 7 bases not matched to a gene; V was cut back by 5 bases and J by 10 bases. Germline V gene data show CDR1 as SEHNR and CDR2 as FQNEAQ (reference sequence). The CDR3 region is CASSKNRGGSPLHF. The DNA of the CDR3 is TGTGCCAGCAGCAAGAACAGGGGGGGATCACCCCTCCACTTT.

This clonotype was seen only a few times. The gene calls are TRBV7-2 and TRBJ1-6, with D hard to call. Trimming took 1 base from V and 7 from J, leaving 8 bases between them. The CDR3 is made up of 14 amino acids. Looked up from germline, CDR1 is SGHTA and CDR2 is FQGNSA. The CDR3 sequence: CASSLGINNSPLHF. DNA of the CDR3: TGTGCCAGCAGCTTAGGGATCAACAATTCACCCCTCCACTTT.

This clonotype came up many times. The chain combines TRBV2 with TRBJ1-4; 12 positions match TRBD1. Germline V gene sequence: CDR1 SNHLY, CDR2 FYNNEI. The CDR3 consists of 16 residues. The junction had 9 bases not matched to a gene; V was cut back by 6 bases and J by 7 bases. The DNA for the CDR3 is TGTGCCAGCAGCGGTATCGGGACAGGGGGCGGTGAAAAACTGTTTTTT. Its protein is CASSGIGTGGGEKLFF.

The CDR3 is CASSRGGFEQYF. The CDR3 DNA follows: TGTGCCAGCAGCCGCGGGGGGTTTGAGCAGTACTTC. This rearrangement joins TRBV7-2 to TRBJ2-7, with 8 bases lining up with TRBD2. CDR3 length equals 12 residues. The V segment lost 5 bases and the J segment 7 bases; nucleotides outside the gene matches: 4. Per germline, CDR1 SGHTA and CDR2 FQGNSA. The entire variable domain, with the rest obtained from reference TRBV7-2 and TRBJ2-7, is as follows: GAGVSQSPSNKVTEKGKDVELRCDPISGHTALYWYRQSLGQGLEFLIYFQGNSAPDKSGLPSDRFSAERTGGSVSTLTIQRTQQEDSAVYLCASSRGGFEQYFGPGTRLTVT.

This chain's CDR3 is CASSVAGVEGEQYF. The CDR3 DNA follows: TGTGCCAGCAGCGTAGCGGGGGTGGAAGGCGAGCAGTACTTC. This chain uses TRBV9 with TRBJ2-7; D possibly corresponds to TRBD2 (6 bases). The CDR3 covers 14 residues. The ends were cut back, 0 bases at V and 6 bases at J, with 13 bases in the middle. Germline loops: CDR1 SGDLS, CDR2 YYNGEE. Using reference TRBV9 and TRBJ2-7 for the parts outside the CDR3, the full variable domain is DSGVTQTPKHLITATGQRVTLRCSPRSGDLSVYWYQQSLDQGLQFLIQYYNGEERAKGNILERFSAQQFPDLHSELNLSSLELGDSALYFCASSVAGVEGEQYFGPGTRLTVT.

The J gene is TRBJ2-5, the V gene TRBV24-1; 8 bases agree with TRBD1. Germline V gene data show CDR1 as KGHDR and CDR2 as SFDVKD. CDR3 size: 12 residues. V lost 12 bases, J lost 1 base, and 3 bases stayed unmatched. The CDR3 coding sequence is TGTGCCGCGGGACAGGCCCAAGAGACCCAGTACTTC. Translating it yields CAAGQAQETQYF.

The CDR3 coding sequence is TGTGCCACCAGCAGAGGGGGCGGATACACAGATACGCAGTATTTT. Protein product: CATSRGGGYTDTQYF. This chain joins TRBV15 and TRBJ2-3; D is perhaps TRBD1 (5 bases). V lost 1 base to trimming and J lost 2 bases, with 10 bases between them. This CDR3 contains 15 residues. Germline V lookup: CDR1 LNHNV, CDR2 YYDKDF (reference sequence).

This clonotype occurred a few times. The chain has TRBV15 and TRBJ2-3; 10 nucleotides agree with TRBD1. The CDR3 contains 15 residues. CDR1 and CDR2 from the germline V gene are LNHNV and YYDKDF (reference sequence). V trimming: 5 bases; J trimming: 5 bases; junction bases outside the gene matches: 7. The CDR3 sequence is CATSDRDRGQDTQYF. The CDR3 bases are TGTGCCACCAGCGACCGGGACAGGGGACAAGATACGCAGTATTTT.

The rearrangement uses TRBV21-1 and TRBJ2-2; the table calls TRBD1, which could not be checked here. TRBV21-1 is shown as a pseudogene. The CDR3 covers 17 residues. The CDR3 coding sequence is TGTGCCAGCAGCAAAGTAGTCGACAGCCGGAACACCGGGGAGCTGTTTTTT. Translated: CASSKVVDSRNTGELFF.

This clonotype came up many times. V is TRBV29-1 and J is TRBJ2-1; TRBD2 agrees at 9 bases. The CDR3 contains 14 residues. J gave up 4 bases and V 7 bases, and 8 bases lay outside the gene matches. CDR1 is SQVTM, CDR2 ANQGSEA, per germline. As DNA, the CDR3 is TGCAGCGCAGTAGCGGGAGAGGGATACAATGAGCAGTTCTTC. Residues: CSAVAGEGYNEQFF.

This clonotype was counted many times. V gene TRBV10-3 combines with J gene TRBJ2-7; 7 bases are shared with TRBD1. The CDR3 has 15 residues. Germline CDR1 is ENHRY and CDR2 is SYGVKD. Trimming cost V 1 base and J 3 bases; bases outside gene matches: 6. Here the CDR3 DNA reads TGTGCCATCAGTGAGTTCCAGGGGGTTAACTACGAGCAGTACTTC. Amino acid sequence: CAISEFQGVNYEQYF.

This clonotype was seen a few times. This sequence joins TRBV6-2 or TRBV6-3 and TRBJ2-6; 8 bases agree with TRBD1. V shed 5 bases and J 3 bases; nucleotides not matched to a gene: 3. From germline, CDR1 is MNHEY and CDR2 SVGEGT. The CDR3 runs to 15 residues. CDR3 sequence: CASSETGVGANVLTF. Written as DNA, the CDR3 is TGTGCCAGCAGTGAGACAGGGGTTGGGGCCAACGTCCTGACTTTC.

This clonotype was seen a handful of times. The V gene is TRBV29-1, the J gene TRBJ1-1; D perhaps matches TRBD1 (5 bases). Germline lookup yields CDR1 SQVTM and CDR2 ANQGSEA. The CDR3 contains 13 residues. V lost 8 bases and J 1 base, leaving 14 bases between the germline ends. CDR3 protein: CSSRDSKNTEAFF. The CDR3 DNA sequence: TGCAGCTCACGGGACTCAAAGAACACTGAAGCTTTCTTT.

This sequence joins TRBV24-1 and TRBJ2-7; a possible D gene is TRBD1 (6 bases). This CDR3 has 14 amino acids. CDR1 KGHDR and CDR2 SFDVKD come from the germline V gene. The germline V and J ends were trimmed by 2 bases and 2 bases, with 9 bases remaining between them. The CDR3 loop is CATSDSGAAYEQYF. The CDR3 coding sequence is TGTGCCACCAGTGATTCAGGGGCCGCCTACGAGCAGTACTTC.

The chain uses TRBV13 and TRBJ2-7, with TRBD1 as a possible D gene (6 bases). The germline V gene has CDR1 PRHDT and CDR2 FYEKMQ (reference sequence). V was clipped by 5 bases and J by 2 bases, with 16 bases between them. CDR3 length: 15 amino acids. CDR3 DNA: TGTGCCAGCAGCAACAGGGCCCGGAAACCCTACGAGCAGTACTTC. Its translation: CASSNRARKPYEQYF.

This chain uses TRBV11-2 with TRBJ2-7; TRBD1 agrees at 8 bases. V lost 3 bases, J lost 8 bases, and 9 bases stayed unmatched. The CDR3 totals 14 residues. Germline CDR1 and CDR2: SGHAT and FQNNGV. The CDR3 DNA reads as TGTGCCAGCAGCTTCGGACAGGGAGCGTACCAGCAGTACTTC. Translation gives CASSFGQGAYQQYF. The full variable domain, rest sourced from reference TRBV11-2 and TRBJ2-7, is EAGVAQSPRYKIIEKRQSVAFWCNPISGHATLYWYQQILGQGPKLLIQFQNNGVVDDSQLPKDRFSAERLKGVDSTLKIQPAKLEDSAVYLCASSFGQGAYQQYFGPGTRLTVT.

This chain joins TRBV6-1 and TRBJ2-7, with 8 bases fitting TRBD1. V trimming: 6 bases; J trimming: 2 bases; junction bases outside the gene matches: 12. The CDR3 spans 16 residues. The germline CDR1 and CDR2 sequences are MNHNS and SASEGT. In nucleotides, the CDR3 is TGTGCCAGCAGAAGCTATCCGGGGACAGGAACCTACGAGCAGTACTTC. It codes for CASRSYPGTGTYEQYF.

In this sample, this clonotype turned up a few times. The genes are TRBV12-3 or TRBV12-4 and TRBJ2-3; D is uncertain. The germline V and J ends were trimmed by 6 bases and 0 bases, with 16 bases remaining between them. The CDR3 contains 16 residues. CDR3 sequence (DNA): TGTGCCAGCAGCCCCTTCCTTGGAATAAGCACAGATACGCAGTATTTT. Encoded protein: CASSPFLGISTDTQYF.

This clonotype was seen repeatedly, ten times or more. The chain links TRBV29-1 to TRBJ2-5; 7 bases fit TRBD2. The CDR3 runs 14 residues. The V gene's germline CDR1 is SQVTM and CDR2 ANQGSEA. Trimming removed 2 bases from V and 5 bases from J; junction bases left unmatched: 8. CDR3 bases: TGCAGCGTTGAAATGGCAGGGAGGGATGAGACCCAGTACTTC. Amino acids: CSVEMAGRDETQYF. The variable domain in full, with the rest retrieved from reference TRBV29-1 and TRBJ2-5, is SAVISQKPSRDICQRGTSLTIQCQVDSQVTMMFWYRQQPGQSLTLIATANQGSEATYESGFVIDKFPISRPNLTFSTLTVSNMSPEDSSIYLCSVEMAGRDETQYFGPGTRLLVL.

This clonotype was seen ten or more times. The gene calls are TRBV6-2 or TRBV6-3 and TRBJ2-5, with D possibly TRBD1 on 6 matching bases. CDR1 MNHEY and CDR2 SVGEGT come from the germline V gene. The CDR3 runs 15 residues. The ends were cut back, 3 bases at V and 1 base at J, with 12 bases in the middle. CDR3 nucleotide sequence: TGTGCCAGCAGTTATCTCGGACAGCCCCAAGAGACCCAGTACTTC. It is translated as CASSYLGQPQETQYF.

In this sample, this clonotype turned up a few times. This chain joins TRBV5-1 and TRBJ2-5, with TRBD1 as a possible D gene (7 bases). Germline V CDR1 and CDR2: SGHRS, YFSETQ. CDR3 length: 16 residues. Trimming stripped 2 bases from V and 4 bases from J, with 18 bases between. CDR3 DNA: TGCGCCAGCAGCTTCTCGACAGGGACTGTTGGAGAGACCCAGTACTTC. This gives the protein CASSFSTGTVGETQYF.

The rearrangement uses TRBV4-3 and TRBJ2-5; D gene unclear. This CDR3 region has 17 residues. CDR1 is LGHNA, CDR2 YSLEER, per germline. Trimming took 1 base from V and 5 from J, leaving 20 bases between them. CDR3 DNA: TGCGCCAGCAGCCAAGCCTTCCGGCAGTCCCGGATTGAGACCCAGTACTTC. This sequence encodes CASSQAFRQSRIETQYF.

This clonotype has just a few counts. The chain joins TRBV4-1 to TRBJ1-4; 7 bases align to TRBD1. Trimming removed 0 bases from V and 6 bases from J; junction bases left unmatched: 7. There are 16 residues in the CDR3. Per germline, CDR1 MGHRA and CDR2 YSYEKL. The CDR3 bases are TGCGCCAGCAGCCAAGACGAGAACAGGGGAGATGAAAAACTGTTTTTT. Residues: CASSQDENRGDEKLFF.

The chain has TRBV30 and TRBJ2-5, with 9 bases identical to TRBD1. The CDR3 length is 16 residues. V lost 1 base, J lost 4 bases, and 10 bases stayed unmatched. Per germline, CDR1 GTSNPN and CDR2 SVGIG (reference sequence). CDR3 nucleotides: TGTGCCTGGAGTGACGGTACAGGGGGCGGTTCAGAGACCCAGTACTTC. Protein product: CAWSDGTGGGSETQYF.

The V and J genes are TRBV4-3 and TRBJ2-5, with TRBD2 matching over 8 bases. Trimming cost V 1 base and J 4 bases; bases outside gene matches: 11. The CDR3 totals 17 residues. Germline CDR1 reads LGHNA; CDR2 reads YSLEER. The DNA for the CDR3 is TGCGCCAGCAGCCAAGGGACTAGCTTTCAGAGGGGAGAGACCCAGTACTTC. Protein product: CASSQGTSFQRGETQYF.

The rearrangement links TRBV5-6 to TRBJ2-7; 7 bases align to TRBD2. The CDR3 has 14 residues. V was clipped by 4 bases and J by 4 bases; unmatched bases: 8. Germline V gene lookup returns CDR1 SGHDT and CDR2 YYEEEE. CDR3 coding DNA: TGTGCCAGCAGCCCGCCCCCCGGGGGGTACGAGCAGTACTTC. It is translated as CASSPPPGGYEQYF.